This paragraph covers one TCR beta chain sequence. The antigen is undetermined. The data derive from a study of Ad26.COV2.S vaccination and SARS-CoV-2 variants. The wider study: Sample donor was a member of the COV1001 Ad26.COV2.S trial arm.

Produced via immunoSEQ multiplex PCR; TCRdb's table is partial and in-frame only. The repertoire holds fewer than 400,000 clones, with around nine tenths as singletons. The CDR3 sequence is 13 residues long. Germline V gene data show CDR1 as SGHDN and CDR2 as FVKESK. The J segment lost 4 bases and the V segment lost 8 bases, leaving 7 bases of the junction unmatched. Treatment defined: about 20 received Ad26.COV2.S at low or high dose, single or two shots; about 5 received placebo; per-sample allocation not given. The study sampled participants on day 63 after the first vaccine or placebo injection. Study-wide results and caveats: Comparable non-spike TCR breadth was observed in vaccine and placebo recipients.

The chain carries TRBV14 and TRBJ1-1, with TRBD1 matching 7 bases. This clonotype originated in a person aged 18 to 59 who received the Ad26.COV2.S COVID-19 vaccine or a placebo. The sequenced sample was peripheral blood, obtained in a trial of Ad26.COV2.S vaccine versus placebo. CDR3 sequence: CASLGQESTEAFF. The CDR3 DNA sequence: TGTGCCAGCCTTGGACAGGAAAGCACTGAAGCTTTCTTT.